The rows below give T cell receptor beta chains drawn from one sample of a study of blood T cell repertoires in COVID-19. TCRdb's table, derived via immunoSEQ multiplex PCR, lists solely in-frame clones and lacks some. Of 200,000 to 250,000 clones listed, approximately 86% are singletons. Material for sequencing was peripheral blood. The origin of the receptors is a woman aged 70-85 years with active or convalescent COVID-19. Both conserved end residues are part of each CDR3. Fields, in order: V gene, clone size, D gene, J gene, CDR3 DNA, CDR3 protein. D genes are given only for firm matches. Clone size is shown for a subset of rows, as once, few, many or a class of expanded clone.

V gene: TRBV13
clone size: -
D gene: TRBD2
J gene: TRBJ2-6
CDR3 DNA: TGTGCCAGCAGCCGTGGGGGGGCTGGGGCCAACGTCCTGACTTTC
CDR3 protein: CASSRGGAGANVLTF

V gene: TRBV6-5
clone size: once
D gene: TRBD1
J gene: TRBJ2-6
CDR3 DNA: TGTGCCAGCAGGCTGGGACAGCCCCTCAACGTCCTGACTTTC
CDR3 protein: CASRLGQPLNVLTF

V gene: TRBV10-3
clone size: -
D gene: TRBD1
J gene: TRBJ1-1
CDR3 DNA: TGTGCCATCAGGGACAGGGAAATTACTGAAGCTTTCTTT
CDR3 protein: CAIRDREITEAFF

V gene: TRBV10-3
clone size: few
D gene: -
J gene: TRBJ1-2
CDR3 DNA: TGTGCCATCAGTGATGTCGGGGATGGCTACACCTTC
CDR3 protein: CAISDVGDGYTF

V gene: TRBV27
clone size: -
D gene: -
J gene: TRBJ2-7
CDR3 DNA: TGTGCCAGCTCCTCTGGAGGTGCCGAGCAGTACTTC
CDR3 protein: CASSSGGAEQYF

V gene: TRBV7-3
clone size: -
D gene: -
J gene: TRBJ1-3
CDR3 DNA: TGTGCCAGCAGTCCGGACATCTCTGGAAACACCATATATTTT
CDR3 protein: CASSPDISGNTIYF

V gene: TRBV7-9
clone size: -
D gene: -
J gene: TRBJ1-4
CDR3 DNA: TGTGCCAGCAGCTCAGGAGAGGGCCGCAGCCAAAAACTGTTTTTT
CDR3 protein: CASSSGEGRSQKLFF

V gene: TRBV5-1
clone size: -
D gene: TRBD2
J gene: TRBJ2-7
CDR3 DNA: TGCGCCAGCAGCCCTGCGGGGGTCCACTACGAGCAGTACTTC
CDR3 protein: CASSPAGVHYEQYF

V gene: TRBV5-6
clone size: -
D gene: TRBD2
J gene: TRBJ2-7
CDR3 DNA: TGTGCCAGCAGCTTCACTAGCGGTCCCTACGAGCAGTACTTC
CDR3 protein: CASSFTSGPYEQYF

V gene: TRBV10-3
clone size: -
D gene: -
J gene: TRBJ1-2
CDR3 DNA: TGTGCCACTACGCTCGGGGGGGCAGGGTATGGCTACACCTTC
CDR3 protein: CATTLGGAGYGYTF

V gene: TRBV6-5
clone size: -
D gene: TRBD1
J gene: TRBJ2-3
CDR3 DNA: TGTGCCAGTAGGGACAGCCATCGCACAGATACGCAGTATTTT
CDR3 protein: CASRDSHRTDTQYF

V gene: TRBV5-1
clone size: -
D gene: -
J gene: TRBJ1-6
CDR3 DNA: TGCGCCAGCAGCTTGGAGCGGAGCAATTCACCCCTCCACTTT
CDR3 protein: CASSLERSNSPLHF

V gene: TRBV7-2
clone size: -
D gene: TRBD1
J gene: TRBJ2-5
CDR3 DNA: TGTGCCAGCAGCTTAATGGGACAGCGAGAGACCCAGTACTTC
CDR3 protein: CASSLMGQRETQYF

V gene: TRBV4-1
clone size: -
D gene: TRBD1
J gene: TRBJ2-3
CDR3 DNA: TGCGCCAGCAGCCAAGTCGGGACAGCTGAAGATACGCAGTATTTT
CDR3 protein: CASSQVGTAEDTQYF

V gene: TRBV12-3/TRBV12-4
clone size: -
D gene: -
J gene: TRBJ1-2
CDR3 DNA: TGTGCCAGCAGTTTGGTTCGTTACAGGGAGTACACCTTC
CDR3 protein: CASSLVRYREYTF

V gene: TRBV5-1
clone size: -
D gene: -
J gene: TRBJ1-1
CDR3 DNA: TGCGCCAGCAGCTGGAGTGTGAACACTGAAGCTTTCTTT
CDR3 protein: CASSWSVNTEAFF

V gene: TRBV4-3
clone size: -
D gene: -
J gene: TRBJ1-6
CDR3 DNA: TGCGCCAGCAGCCAAGATTCCGTTGGACTTAAACCCGGAGGAGGTTCACCCCTCCACTTT
CDR3 protein: CASSQDSVGLKPGGGSPLHF

V gene: TRBV25-1
clone size: -
D gene: -
J gene: TRBJ2-3
CDR3 DNA: TGTGCCAGCAGGCCTTGGGGGGTAGCAGACACAGATACGCAGTATTTT
CDR3 protein: CASRPWGVADTDTQYF

V gene: TRBV7-3
clone size: -
D gene: TRBD1
J gene: TRBJ2-3
CDR3 DNA: TGTGCCAGCAGCCTTGACAGGGGGACAGATACGCAGTATTTT
CDR3 protein: CASSLDRGTDTQYF

V gene: TRBV3-1/TRBV3-2
clone size: -
D gene: TRBD1
J gene: TRBJ1-1
CDR3 DNA: TGTGCCAGCAGCCTCCAGGGGGGCACTGAAGCTTTCTTT
CDR3 protein: CASSLQGGTEAFF

V gene: TRBV7-9
clone size: -
D gene: -
J gene: TRBJ1-1
CDR3 DNA: TGTGCCAGCAGCTCAGGGAGGTCTGAAGCTTTCTTT
CDR3 protein: CASSSGRSEAFF

V gene: TRBV15
clone size: -
D gene: -
J gene: TRBJ2-7
CDR3 DNA: TGTGCCACCAGCAGAGATGGAGTAGGAGAGCAGTACTTC
CDR3 protein: CATSRDGVGEQYF

V gene: TRBV6-2/TRBV6-3
clone size: -
D gene: TRBD2
J gene: TRBJ2-3
CDR3 DNA: TGTGCCAGCACTTACCTTTCGACTAGCGGGGGGATTCGGGGTACGCAGTATTTT
CDR3 protein: CASTYLSTSGGIRGTQYF

V gene: TRBV24-1
clone size: once
D gene: -
J gene: TRBJ1-1
CDR3 DNA: TGTGCCACCAGTGTCCCAGGGTGGGCTGAAGCTTTCTTT
CDR3 protein: CATSVPGWAEAFF

V gene: TRBV11-1
clone size: -
D gene: -
J gene: TRBJ2-2
CDR3 DNA: TGTGCCAGCAGCCCTGTGCAGGGGGGGGAGCTGTTTTTT
CDR3 protein: CASSPVQGGELFF

V gene: TRBV7-9
clone size: -
D gene: TRBD2
J gene: TRBJ2-7
CDR3 DNA: TGTGCCAGCAGCACTAGCGGGGGACGCTACGAGCAGTACTTC
CDR3 protein: CASSTSGGRYEQYF

V gene: TRBV6-5
clone size: -
D gene: -
J gene: TRBJ1-1
CDR3 DNA: TGTGCCAGCACCCGAACGAGGAACACTGAAGCTTTCTTT
CDR3 protein: CASTRTRNTEAFF

V gene: TRBV19
clone size: -
D gene: TRBD1
J gene: TRBJ1-2
CDR3 DNA: TGTGCCAGTAGTGCCTCCGGGACAGAATATGGCTACACCTTC
CDR3 protein: CASSASGTEYGYTF

V gene: TRBV10-3
clone size: -
D gene: -
J gene: TRBJ1-1
CDR3 DNA: TGTGCCATCAGTCCCCTGGCAGCCGGAGCAAACACTGAAGCTTTCTTT
CDR3 protein: CAISPLAAGANTEAFF

V gene: TRBV19
clone size: once
D gene: -
J gene: TRBJ2-6
CDR3 DNA: TGTGCCAGTAGTCCCCGGGGGAGTGGGGCCAACGTCCTGACTTTC
CDR3 protein: CASSPRGSGANVLTF

V gene: TRBV3-1/TRBV3-2
clone size: -
D gene: TRBD2
J gene: TRBJ2-1
CDR3 DNA: TGTGCCAGCAGCCAAGGGACTAGAAACAATGAGCAGTTCTTC
CDR3 protein: CASSQGTRNNEQFF

V gene: TRBV10-1
clone size: -
D gene: TRBD1
J gene: TRBJ1-1
CDR3 DNA: TGCGCCAGCAGTGAGTCGACAGGGGTGAGAACTGAAGCTTTCTTT
CDR3 protein: CASSESTGVRTEAFF

V gene: TRBV6-6
clone size: -
D gene: -
J gene: TRBJ1-1
CDR3 DNA: TGTGCCAGCGTCGGGGGGGCCTCTGAAGCTTTCTTT
CDR3 protein: CASVGGASEAFF

V gene: TRBV3-1/TRBV3-2
clone size: -
D gene: -
J gene: TRBJ2-2
CDR3 DNA: TGTGCCAGCAGTCAACCGCTGCTTCCAGGTCACCCTAACACCGGGGAGCTGTTTTTT
CDR3 protein: CASSQPLLPGHPNTGELFF

V gene: TRBV6-2/TRBV6-3
clone size: -
D gene: -
J gene: TRBJ2-3
CDR3 DNA: TGTGCCAGCAGTTTAGCCGGGACTCGCACAGATACGCAGTATTTT
CDR3 protein: CASSLAGTRTDTQYF

V gene: TRBV11-2
clone size: -
D gene: TRBD1
J gene: TRBJ2-7
CDR3 DNA: TGTGCCAGCAGCTTATATTCGGGACAGGCCTACGAGCAGTACTTC
CDR3 protein: CASSLYSGQAYEQYF

V gene: TRBV19
clone size: -
D gene: TRBD2
J gene: TRBJ2-3
CDR3 DNA: TGTGCCAGTAGTACCTGGAGCGGGGGCACAGATACGCAGTATTTT
CDR3 protein: CASSTWSGGTDTQYF

V gene: TRBV5-8
clone size: -
D gene: -
J gene: TRBJ1-1
CDR3 DNA: TGTGCCAGCAGCACGGACTCGAACACTGAAGCTTTCTTT
CDR3 protein: CASSTDSNTEAFF

V gene: TRBV6-5
clone size: -
D gene: -
J gene: TRBJ2-3
CDR3 DNA: TGTGCCAGCAGTTACGGGGGGGCAGGAGATACGCAGTATTTT
CDR3 protein: CASSYGGAGDTQYF

V gene: TRBV10-1
clone size: once
D gene: TRBD1
J gene: TRBJ1-5
CDR3 DNA: TGCGCCAGCAGTGAAAGGGGGCGGCAGCCCCAGCATTTT
CDR3 protein: CASSERGRQPQHF

V gene: TRBV6-5
clone size: -
D gene: -
J gene: TRBJ1-2
CDR3 DNA: TGTGCCAGCAGTTACTCATGGACAAACTCTAACTATGGCTACACCTTC
CDR3 protein: CASSYSWTNSNYGYTF

V gene: TRBV11-2
clone size: -
D gene: -
J gene: TRBJ1-6
CDR3 DNA: TGTGCCAGCAGCTTAGACACAGGGTGGAATTCACCCCTCCACTTT
CDR3 protein: CASSLDTGWNSPLHF

V gene: TRBV10-1
clone size: -
D gene: -
J gene: TRBJ2-1
CDR3 DNA: TGCGCCAGCAGTGATAGGGGCCGAGGGGGTGAGCAGTTCTTC
CDR3 protein: CASSDRGRGGEQFF

V gene: TRBV18
clone size: -
D gene: -
J gene: TRBJ1-2
CDR3 DNA: TGTGCCAGCTCACCGGGCCCTAACTATGGCTACACCTTC
CDR3 protein: CASSPGPNYGYTF

V gene: TRBV29-1
clone size: -
D gene: TRBD2
J gene: TRBJ2-5
CDR3 DNA: TGCAGCAATAGCGGGATGCACGGGACCCAGTACTTC
CDR3 protein: CSNSGMHGTQYF

V gene: TRBV24-1
clone size: -
D gene: -
J gene: TRBJ1-2
CDR3 DNA: TGTGCCACCAGTGATTTGATTAGTGGCTACACCTTC
CDR3 protein: CATSDLISGYTF

V gene: TRBV11-1
clone size: -
D gene: -
J gene: TRBJ2-3
CDR3 DNA: TGTGCCAGCAGCCCGACGGACAGCTTCACAGATACGCAGTATTTT
CDR3 protein: CASSPTDSFTDTQYF

V gene: TRBV24-1
clone size: -
D gene: TRBD1
J gene: TRBJ2-1
CDR3 DNA: TGTGCCACCAGTGACATTGGGACAGAGGGTAGAGGATACAATGAGCAGTTCTTC
CDR3 protein: CATSDIGTEGRGYNEQFF

V gene: TRBV5-6
clone size: -
D gene: TRBD1
J gene: TRBJ2-3
CDR3 DNA: TGTGCCAGCAGCCCGGACAGGTCCTCCACAGATACGCAGTATTTT
CDR3 protein: CASSPDRSSTDTQYF

V gene: TRBV7-2
clone size: -
D gene: TRBD1
J gene: TRBJ1-2
CDR3 DNA: TGTGCCAGCAGCTTCCCTGGGACAGTAAATGGCTACACCTTC
CDR3 protein: CASSFPGTVNGYTF

V gene: TRBV5-1
clone size: -
D gene: TRBD1
J gene: TRBJ2-7
CDR3 DNA: TGCGCCAGCAGCCCGTCCCCGGGACAGGGTCTCCACTCCTACGAGCAGTACTTC
CDR3 protein: CASSPSPGQGLHSYEQYF

V gene: TRBV5-1
clone size: few
D gene: TRBD1
J gene: TRBJ1-2
CDR3 DNA: TGCGCCAGCAGCTTCGGGGACAGGGTGAATGGCTACACCTTC
CDR3 protein: CASSFGDRVNGYTF

V gene: TRBV6-1
clone size: -
D gene: -
J gene: TRBJ1-5
CDR3 DNA: TGTGCCAGCAGTGAATTCCGGGACTTAAGGGGTCAGCCCCAGCATTTT
CDR3 protein: CASSEFRDLRGQPQHF